This entry lists 27 T cell receptor beta chains sequenced from one sample in a study of T cells in women clearing cervical HPV infection. Assay used: immunoSEQ multiplex PCR; TCRdb lists only in-frame clones, some missing. Reported are fewer than 35,000 clones; the ten largest clones contain roughly 7.7%. The specimen sequenced was blood buffy coat. The receptors derive from a woman between 18 and 69 years old with a cervical HPV16 infection that either progressed to CIN3+ or cleared (not recorded which).

Incomplete CDR3 DNA: TGCGCCAGCAGCTGGGGGCCAATGGACCTCTCCGAG. It codes for CASSWGPMDLSE. The full-length CDR3 reads as CASSWGPMDLSEQYF. The chain recombines TRBV5-1 with TRBJ2-7, with D maybe TRBD1 (6 bases). Sequencing ends 3 residues short of the CDR3 end; the germline J gene provides the rest. Germline CDR1 reads SGHRS; CDR2 reads YFSETQ. Trimming removed 3 bases from V and 6 bases from J, with 19 bases in between. The CDR3 covers 15 residues.

A remark on this clone: The CDR3 end falls 3 residues outside the read, so it is completed with the germline J gene. The chain links TRBV2 to TRBJ2-2, with D possibly TRBD2 on 5 matching bases. V shed 4 bases and J shed 4 bases, with 19 bases lying between them. The CDR3 spans 17 residues. CDR1 is SNHLY, CDR2 FYNNEI, per germline. The DNA read from the CDR3 is TGTGCCAGCAGTGTCCCCGAGGAAGGACTCAGCACCGGGGAG. As protein: CASSVPEEGLSTGE. The whole CDR3 region reads CASSVPEEGLSTGELFF.

A word on this clone: Coverage ceases 3 residues before the CDR3 finishes, and the germline J gene fills in the end. The chain couples TRBV7-6 to TRBJ2-7, with 12 bases matching TRBD2. Losses at the gene ends were 5 bases for V and 4 bases for J; bases not matched to a gene: 6. In germline, CDR1 is SGHVS, CDR2 FNYEAQ. The CDR3 runs to 15 residues. The DNA read from the CDR3 is TGTGCCAGCAGCCCCGGGACTAGCGGGCTGTACGAG. Protein: CASSPGTSGLYE. The CDR3 in full is CASSPGTSGLYEQYF.

For this clone: The sequence runs out 3 residues before the end of the CDR3; the remainder is reconstructed from the germline J gene. V and J are TRBV7-6 and TRBJ2-7, with 9 bases aligning to TRBD1. Germline CDR1 is SGHVS and CDR2 is FNYEAQ. The V gene end was trimmed by 5 bases and the J gene end by 0 bases; junction bases not matched to a gene: 5. The CDR3 is 15 amino acids. CDR3 in amino acids: CASSRTGETSYEQYF. CDR3 DNA (partial): TGTGCCAGCAGCCGGACAGGGGAGACCTCCTACGAG.

The sequenced part of the CDR3 DNA is TGTGCCTCAACACTAGCGGGAGAAGAGACC. It codes for CASTLAGEET. The whole CDR3 protein reads CASTLAGEETQYF. The genes are TRBV30 and TRBJ2-5; TRBD2 aligns across 11 bases. With the read ending 3 residues before the CDR3 end, the germline J gene is used to fill in that end. The germline gives CDR1 GTSNPN, CDR2 SVGIG (reference sequence). The CDR3 is made up of 13 amino acids. The V segment lost 7 bases and the J segment 3 bases; nucleotides outside the gene matches: 4.

Regarding this clone: The CDR3 is cut off 3 residues early in the read; its end comes from the germline J gene. J is TRBJ1-1 and V is TRBV2; D might be TRBD1 (6 bases). V gave up 5 bases and J gave up 1 base, with 11 bases separating them. CDR3 length: 14 amino acids. Germline V gene lookup returns CDR1 SNHLY and CDR2 FYNNEI. CDR3: CASSRDIENTEAFF. Incomplete CDR3 DNA: TGTGCCAGCAGTCGGGACATAGAGAACACTGAA.

The part of the CDR3 DNA that was read is TGTGCCAGCAGTGACCAGGTTGAA. Its translation: CASSDQVE. The entire CDR3 protein is CASSDQVEAFF. The rearrangement joins TRBV2 to TRBJ1-1; D unclear. The read ends 3 residues shy of where the CDR3 ends; the end is completed using the germline J gene. This CDR3 has 11 amino acids. Germline V gives CDR1 SNHLY, CDR2 FYNNEI. V was shortened by 3 bases and J by 7 bases, with 6 bases between the two germline ends.

About this clone itself: From the germline J gene comes the end of the CDR3, since the read stops 3 residues before it. This sequence joins TRBV18 and TRBJ1-2, with TRBD1 matching 10 bases. The CDR3 runs 13 residues. CDR1 KGHSH and CDR2 LQKENI come from the germline V gene. CDR3 sequence: CASSHGTGDGYTF. CDR3 DNA, as far as it was read: TGTGCCAGCTCCCATGGGACAGGGGACGGC. Supplemented by reference TRBV18 and TRBJ1-2, the full variable domain reads NAGVMQNPRHLVRRRGQEARLRCSPMKGHSHVYWYRQLPEEGLKFMVYLQKENIIDESGMPKERFSAEFPKEGPSILRIQQVVRGDSAAYFCASSHGTGDGYTFGSGTRLTVV.

The DNA read from the CDR3 is TGTGCCAGCAGCCAAGATCCCGGGACAGCGTCTGAAAAA. Protein: CASSQDPGTASEK. The whole CDR3 protein is CASSQDPGTASEKLFF. The V gene is TRBV4-2, the J gene TRBJ1-4; 7 bases are shared with TRBD1. The read is 3 residues too short to cover the CDR3 end, so that end is filled in from the germline J gene. CDR1 and CDR2 from the germline V gene are LGHNA and YNFKEQ. The V gene end was trimmed by 0 bases and the J gene end by 7 bases; junction bases not matched to a gene: 8. The CDR3 totals 16 residues.

About this clone: Read sequence stops 3 residues before the CDR3 end, and the germline J gene provides the missing end. The V and J genes are TRBV19 and TRBJ2-6; D remains ambiguous. CDR3 length: 16 amino acids. V lost 4 bases, J lost 2 bases, and 12 bases lay in between. CDR1 LNHDA and CDR2 SQIVND come from the germline V gene (reference sequence). The CDR3 spells CASSTREVAGANVLTF. The covered CDR3 bases are TGTGCCAGTAGTACCCGTGAGGTGGCTGGGGCCAACGTC.

For this clone: The read terminates 3 residues ahead of where the CDR3 ends, so the germline J gene completes it. J is TRBJ2-1 and V is TRBV13; 12 nucleotides align to TRBD2. The CDR3 loop spans 17 amino acids. With V trimmed by 5 bases and J by 3 bases, 8 bases remained unmatched. Per the germline V gene, CDR1 is PRHDT and CDR2 is FYEKMQ (reference sequence). The CDR3 is CASSPRLAGANYNEQFF. The CDR3 DNA, read in part, is TGTGCCAGCAGCCCCAGACTAGCGGGAGCGAACTACAATGAG.

With regard to this clone: The junction departs from the called germline gene at one end, perhaps through a read error. With the read ending 3 residues before the CDR3 end, the germline J gene is used to fill in that end. The V gene is TRBV30, the J gene TRBJ1-3; D not resolved. The CDR3 covers 12 residues. The germline V gene encodes CDR1 GTSNPN and CDR2 SVGIG (reference sequence). CDR3 loop: CAWIDSGNTIYF. Partial CDR3 DNA: TGTGCCTGGATTGACTCTGGAAACACA.

Notes on this clone: The read terminates 3 residues before the CDR3 end, so the remaining end is supplied by the germline J gene. The chain uses TRBV5-1 and TRBJ2-3; possible D gene TRBD2, 5 bases. CDR1 and CDR2 (germline): SGHRS, YFSETQ. Trimming left V 4 bases short and J 6 bases short, with 18 bases between. The CDR3 spans 15 residues. Here the CDR3 reads CASSLDGVTQDTQYF. Incomplete CDR3 DNA: TGCGCCAGCAGCCTGGACGGGGTCACACAGGATACG. Supplemented by reference TRBV5-1 and TRBJ2-3, the full variable domain reads KAGVTQTPRYLIKTRGQQVTLSCSPISGHRSVSWYQQTPGQGLQFLFEYFSETQRNKGNFPGRFSGRQFSNSRSEMNVSTLELGDSALYLCASSLDGVTQDTQYFGPGTRLTVL.

As concerns this clone: The CDR3 end is not reached by the read, which stops 3 residues before it; the germline J gene fills it in. This sequence joins TRBV4-1 and TRBJ2-7; 9 bases line up with TRBD1. Looked up from germline, CDR1 is MGHRA and CDR2 is YSYEKL. The V and J ends lost 0 bases and 1 base, in that order; junction bases with no gene match: 4. The CDR3 totals 16 residues. CDR3 loop: CASSQDRTGDSYEQYF. CDR3 bases read: TGCGCCAGCAGCCAAGATCGGACAGGGGATTCCTACGAG.

Regarding this clone: The CDR3 end lies 3 residues beyond the end of the read and is filled in from the germline J gene. The chain recombines TRBV5-1 with TRBJ1-2; possibly TRBD1 for D (5 bases). The germline V and J ends were trimmed by 4 bases and 6 bases, with 13 bases remaining between them. The CDR3 runs 13 residues. Germline CDR1 is SGHRS and CDR2 is YFSETQ. Incomplete CDR3 DNA: TGCGCCAGCAGCCTGGAGGGGATGGATGGC. This translates into CASSLEGMDG. The complete CDR3 protein is CASSLEGMDGYTF.

To note about this clone: The read stops 3 residues short of the end of the CDR3; the missing end is completed from the germline J gene. This chain joins TRBV6-1 and TRBJ2-3; 11 positions match TRBD2. J was trimmed by 6 bases and V by 2 bases; bases with no gene match: 7. The germline gives CDR1 MNHNS, CDR2 SASEGT. The CDR3 is 16 residues long. The CDR3 DNA, read in part, is TGTGCCAGCAGTGAATCTCCGGCTAGCGGGGGGGATACG. Its translation: CASSESPASGGDT. The whole CDR3 is CASSESPASGGDTQYF.

Concerning this clone itself: Coverage ceases 3 residues before the CDR3 finishes, and the germline J gene fills in the end. The gene calls are TRBV6-1 and TRBJ2-3; D unresolved. Germline V lookup: CDR1 MNHNS, CDR2 SASEGT. With 4 bases removed from V and 4 bases from J, the gap between germline ends came to 6 bases. The CDR3 is 12 amino acids. CDR3 bases read: TGTGCCAGCAGTGGCAGCGCAGATACG. This gives the protein CASSGSADT. The whole CDR3 region reads CASSGSADTQYF.

With respect to this clone: The read is 3 residues too short to cover the CDR3 end, so that end is filled in from the germline J gene. V and J are TRBV20-1 and TRBJ2-7; 7 bases fit TRBD1. With 6 bases clipped from V and 0 bases from J, the junction kept 8 bases outside the gene matches. The CDR3 totals 14 residues. In germline, CDR1 is DFQATT, CDR2 SNEGSKA (reference sequence). CDR3 DNA (partial): TGCAGTGCCCCCCGACAGGGAGACTCCTACGAG. This codes for CSAPRQGDSYE. The CDR3 reads in full as CSAPRQGDSYEQYF.

On this clone itself: The read stops 3 residues short of the end of the CDR3; the missing end is completed from the germline J gene. The rearrangement uses TRBV2 and TRBJ1-5; D is possibly TRBD1 (5 bases). The length of the CDR3 is 15 residues. V was pared by 6 bases and J by 4 bases, with 16 bases between. Looked up from germline, CDR1 is SNHLY and CDR2 is FYNNEI. CDR3 in amino acids: CASRPDNSPNQPQHF. The DNA read from the CDR3 is TGTGCCAGCAGACCGGACAACAGCCCGAATCAGCCC. Combining the CDR3 with reference TRBV2 and TRBJ1-5 gives the whole variable domain EPEVTQTPSHQVTQMGQEVILRCVPISNHLYFYWYRQILGQKVEFLVSFYNNEISEKSEIFDDQFSVERPDGSNFTLKIRSTKLEDSAMYFCASRPDNSPNQPQHFGDGTRLSIL.

As to this clone: The CDR3 is cut off 3 residues early in the read; its end comes from the germline J gene. The chain couples TRBV5-1 to TRBJ2-3; TRBD1 matches at 11 bases. Germline-derived CDR1 and CDR2 are SGHRS and YFSETQ. This CDR3 region has 16 residues. Trimming at V came to 4 bases and at J to 3 bases, leaving 7 bases not matched to a gene. The CDR3: CASSVAGQGATDTQYF. The part of the CDR3 DNA that was read is TGCGCCAGCAGCGTGGCTGGACAGGGGGCAACAGATACG. Combining the CDR3 with reference TRBV5-1 and TRBJ2-3 gives the whole variable domain KAGVTQTPRYLIKTRGQQVTLSCSPISGHRSVSWYQQTPGQGLQFLFEYFSETQRNKGNFPGRFSGRQFSNSRSEMNVSTLELGDSALYLCASSVAGQGATDTQYFGPGTRLTVL.

Comment on this clone: The CDR3 end is not reached by the read, which stops 3 residues before it; the germline J gene fills it in. The rearrangement links TRBV28 to TRBJ2-7; 13 bases are a match to TRBD2. This CDR3 is built from 16 residues. The germline gives CDR1 MDHEN, CDR2 SYDVKM. V shed 6 bases and J 4 bases; nucleotides not matched to a gene: 9. The CDR3 DNA, read in part, is TGTGCCAGCAGCCCCCCGGGACTAGCGGGATTATACGAG. This translates into CASSPPGLAGLYE. From start to end, the CDR3 is CASSPPGLAGLYEQYF.

As for this clone: The missing CDR3 end, 3 residues past where the read stops, is filled in from the germline J gene. The chain couples TRBV5-6 to TRBJ2-7, with TRBD1 identical over 8 bases. The V gene's germline CDR1 is SGHDT and CDR2 YYEEEE. This CDR3 contains 14 residues. Trimming cost V 2 bases and J 0 bases; bases outside gene matches: 1. Here the CDR3 reads CASSLGQGSYEQYF. The sequenced part of the CDR3 DNA is TGTGCCAGCAGCTTAGGACAGGGCTCCTACGAG.

Points on this clone: Coverage ceases 3 residues before the CDR3 finishes, and the germline J gene fills in the end. This chain connects TRBV20-1 to TRBJ2-5; 12 nucleotides align to TRBD2. The trim removed 3 bases at V and 3 bases at J, leaving 5 bases unmatched. Germline loops: CDR1 DFQATT, CDR2 SNEGSKA (reference sequence). The CDR3 is made up of 15 amino acids. The CDR3 DNA, read in part, is TGCAGTGCTAGCCCGGGACTAGCGGGCGAAGAGACC. Its translation is CSASPGLAGEET. The whole CDR3 protein reads CSASPGLAGEETQYF.

With respect to this clone: Sequencing ends 3 residues short of the CDR3 end; the germline J gene provides the rest. The rearrangement joins TRBV5-6 to TRBJ1-2; tentatively, D is TRBD1 (5 bases). This CDR3 has 15 amino acids. Trimming took off 4 bases at V and 0 bases at J, with 13 bases between the two ends. Germline loops: CDR1 SGHDT, CDR2 YYEEEE. The part of the CDR3 DNA that was read is TGTGCCAGCAGCGCGGGACTCATCCCTAACTATGGC. As protein: CASSAGLIPNYG. The whole CDR3 reads CASSAGLIPNYGYTF.

For this clone: The observed sequence ends 3 residues before the CDR3 terminus, with the missing tail filled in from the germline J gene. V and J are TRBV20-1 and TRBJ1-5; D is possibly TRBD1 (5 bases). CDR3 length: 13 amino acids. Trimming took 7 bases from V and 0 from J, leaving 10 bases between them. From germline, CDR1 is DFQATT and CDR2 SNEGSKA (reference sequence). The covered CDR3 bases are TGCAGTGGGATCAGGGATAGCAATCAGCCC. It translates to CSGIRDSNQP. The full CDR3 sequence reads CSGIRDSNQPQHF.

On this clone itself: The missing CDR3 end, 3 residues past where the read stops, is filled in from the germline J gene. This chain uses TRBV28 with TRBJ2-1; TRBD2 agrees at 10 bases. With V trimmed by 6 bases and J by 9 bases, 11 bases remained unmatched. Looked up from germline, CDR1 is MDHEN and CDR2 is SYDVKM. This CDR3 contains 15 residues. Partial CDR3 DNA: TGTGCCAGCAGGGAAGCTTCTAGCGGGGGTCCTGAG. As protein: CASREASSGGPE. The entire CDR3 reads CASREASSGGPEQFF.

Comments on this clone: The read gets to within 3 residues of the CDR3 end, and the germline J gene fills in the rest. The J gene is TRBJ1-4, the V gene TRBV19; TRBD1 agrees at 11 bases. V trimming: 6 bases; J trimming: 3 bases; junction bases outside the gene matches: 12. Germline CDR1 LNHDA, CDR2 SQIVND (reference sequence). This CDR3 contains 18 residues. The CDR3 reads CASSPPGQGARANEKLFF. CDR3 DNA (partial): TGTGCCAGTAGCCCCCCCGGACAGGGGGCGCGAGCTAATGAAAAA.